This T cell receptor beta chain emerged from a study of cytomegalovirus exposure and HLA in healthy donors. Study-wide points: Earlier analysis found most TCR beta V segments productive about 87% or about 30% of the time. There was a cluster of highly shared sequence variants that was likely a sequencing artifact. Another analysis was done later, and it associated approximately 18,000 TCR beta sequences with HLA alleles at 0.05 false discovery rate. It was approximately 150 TCR beta chains that were listed as cytomegalovirus-associated.

Both 60 Vbeta primers and 13 Jbeta primers went into the PCR. Some clones are missing from TCRdb's copy, which holds only in-frame ones; the method was immunoSEQ multiplex PCR. Of about 70,000 clones in the sample, over 70% were seen once. On this clone: Its antigen is unknown. A read error may produce the germline difference seen at one junction end.

Germline CDR1 and CDR2: SSHAT and FNYEAQ (reference sequence). This CDR3 is 14 amino acids long. The TCR sequence derives from a human donor in good health. This rearrangement joins TRBV7-7 to TRBJ2-1; D is perhaps TRBD2 (6 bases). The sequencing sample was made of PBMCs. For the CDR3, the DNA is TGTGCTAGCAGCTCTTACGGGAGCGGGAATGAGCAGTTCTTC. Protein sequence: CASSSYGSGNEQFF.